What follows are 31 T cell receptor beta chains derived from one specimen sequenced in a study of CD8 T cells in Susac syndrome. RNA totalling 0.5 to 1 ug underwent reverse transcription with random hexamers. TCRdb reprocessed the immunoSEQ multiplex PCR reads with MiXCR, giving one entry per CDR3 protein. The sample holds about 300,000 distinct CDR3 sequences, over 75% seen once. What was sequenced was CD8+ T cells from PBMCs. Every receptor here comes from a human donor with multiple sclerosis.

The V call is TRBV12-3 or TRBV12-4, the J call TRBJ1-2; D perhaps matches TRBD1 (5 bases). CDR3 size: 13 residues. V lost 4 bases and J lost 6, with 12 bases in between. The CDR3 here is CASSSARGDGYTF. Here the CDR3 DNA reads TGTGCCAGCAGTTCCGCGAGGGGTGATGGCTACACCTTC.

The chain carries TRBV15 and TRBJ2-3, with D tentatively TRBD1 (6 bases). The CDR3 totals 16 residues. V was pared by 0 bases and J by 1 base, with 11 bases between. Germline V lookup: CDR1 LNHNV, CDR2 YYDKDF (reference sequence). Written as DNA, the CDR3 is TGTGCCACCAGCAGAGAGTCAGGGGCTGGCACAGATACGCAGTATTTT. Translation gives CATSRESGAGTDTQYF.

The chain combines TRBV27 with TRBJ1-5, with 7 nucleotides matching TRBD1. Trimming took 8 bases from V and 4 from J; bases not matched to a gene: 14. Germline CDR1 reads MNHEY; CDR2 reads SMNVEV (reference sequence). The CDR3 consists of 16 residues. The CDR3 bases are TGTGCCAGCGCCGAGATCCCGGGACAGTATAATCAGCCCCAGCATTTT. Translation: CASAEIPGQYNQPQHF.

The rearrangement links TRBV27 to TRBJ2-7; TRBD1 or TRBD2 may be the D gene (5 bases each). The CDR3 is made up of 14 amino acids. V dropped 3 bases and J dropped 2 bases, with 11 bases sitting between them. CDR1 and CDR2 from the germline V gene are MNHEY and SMNVEV (reference sequence). CDR3 residues: CASSFGDRTYEQYF. The CDR3 region has the DNA TGTGCCAGCAGTTTTGGGGACCGCACCTACGAGCAGTACTTC.

The chain joins TRBV5-4 to TRBJ2-1; 10 positions agree with TRBD1. CDR3 size: 13 residues. Trimming cost V 6 bases and J 9 bases; bases outside gene matches: 6. Germline CDR1 reads SGHNT; CDR2 reads YYREEE (reference sequence). The CDR3 DNA follows: TGTGCCAGCAACCGGGACAGGGGCGTTGAGCAGTTCTTC. This sequence encodes CASNRDRGVEQFF.

DNA of the CDR3: TGTGCCACCAGCAGAGAACCCCCACAGGGGGTTCAGCCCCAGCATTTT. Its translation is CATSREPPQGVQPQHF. V gene TRBV15 combines with J gene TRBJ1-5, with 8 nucleotides matching TRBD1. The V segment lost 0 bases and the J segment 6 bases; nucleotides outside the gene matches: 7. Germline V gives CDR1 LNHNV, CDR2 YYDKDF (reference sequence). The CDR3 is 16 amino acids. Supplemented by reference TRBV15 and TRBJ1-5, the full variable domain reads DAMVIQNPRYQVTQFGKPVTLSCSQTLNHNVMYWYQQKSSQAPKLLFHYYDKDFNNEADTPDNFQSRRPNTSFCFLDIRSPGLGDTAMYLCATSREPPQGVQPQHFGDGTRLSIL.

The chain couples TRBV29-1 to TRBJ2-7, with D possibly being TRBD1 (6 bases). Germline V gives CDR1 SQVTM, CDR2 ANQGSEA. V lost 4 bases and J lost 6, with 13 bases in between. The CDR3 extends over 12 amino acids. The CDR3 DNA follows: TGCAGCGTTGTTTGGGGACACCGCGAGCAGTACTTC. Translation gives CSVVWGHREQYF.

This rearrangement joins TRBV7-2 to TRBJ1-3; D not certain. The germline V gene has CDR1 SGHTA and CDR2 FQGNSA. The CDR3 runs 17 residues. V lost 1 base and J 0 bases, leaving 13 bases between the germline ends. The CDR3 spells CASSLGLAQNSGNTIYF. The CDR3 coding sequence is TGTGCCAGCAGCTTAGGTCTAGCGCAGAACTCTGGAAACACCATATATTTT. Supplemented by reference TRBV7-2 and TRBJ1-3, the full variable domain reads GAGVSQSPSNKVTEKGKDVELRCDPISGHTALYWYRQSLGQGLEFLIYFQGNSAPDKSGLPSDRFSAERTGGSVSTLTIQRTQQEDSAVYLCASSLGLAQNSGNTIYFGEGSWLTVV.

This chain connects TRBV7-8 to TRBJ2-1; 7 bases match TRBD2. The CDR3 totals 18 residues. CDR1 SGHVS and CDR2 FQNEAQ come from the germline V gene. J was trimmed by 4 bases and V by 0 bases; bases with no gene match: 12. For the CDR3, the DNA is TGTGCCAGCAGCTTAGCGGAAGCGGGAATGGAAAGATACAATGAGCAGTTCTTC. This sequence encodes CASSLAEAGMERYNEQFF.

The gene calls are TRBV4-2 and TRBJ2-1; 12 bases fit TRBD2. This CDR3 contains 17 residues. J gave up 15 bases and V 0 bases, and 15 bases lay outside the gene matches. The germline CDR1 and CDR2 sequences are LGHNA and YNFKEQ. The CDR3: CASSQEVAGLAGRRGFF. The CDR3 nucleotides are TGTGCCAGCAGCCAAGAGGTAGCGGGACTAGCGGGCCGCAGGGGGTTCTTC.

This clonotype was seen only once. J is TRBJ2-5 and V is TRBV29-1, with unresolved D. V shed 6 bases and J shed 1 base, with 15 bases lying between them. The germline CDR1 and CDR2 sequences are SQVTM and ANQGSEA. The CDR3 extends over 14 amino acids. CDR3 amino acids: CSVERPGSQETQYF. The CDR3 bases are TGCAGCGTCGAACGACCCGGTAGCCAAGAGACCCAGTACTTC.

The chain recombines TRBV30 with TRBJ2-7; 7 bases agree with TRBD2. This CDR3 contains 14 residues. V shed 0 bases, J shed 2 bases, and the junction held 4 bases outside the gene matches. Germline values: CDR1 GTSNPN, CDR2 SVGIG (reference sequence). The CDR3 sequence is CAWSVGAGAYEQYF. The CDR3 DNA is TGTGCCTGGAGTGTTGGCGCGGGGGCCTACGAGCAGTACTTC.

The V call is TRBV4-3, the J call TRBJ2-7, with no clear D. With 0 bases removed from V and 3 bases from J, the gap between germline ends came to 9 bases. The V gene's germline CDR1 is LGHNA and CDR2 YSLEER. This CDR3 contains 14 residues. The CDR3 DNA sequence: TGCGCCAGCAGCCAAGATCTGGGGAACTACGAGCAGTACTTC. Protein: CASSQDLGNYEQYF.

CDR3: CAWSGPPRSSYEQYF. The DNA of the CDR3 is TGTGCCTGGAGCGGGCCTCCACGAAGCTCCTACGAGCAGTACTTC. The chain has TRBV30 and TRBJ2-7; D gene unclear. This CDR3 is built from 15 residues. The V gene's germline CDR1 is GTSNPN and CDR2 SVGIG (reference sequence). Trimming left V 3 bases short and J 0 bases short, with 15 bases between.

This chain links TRBV6-6 with TRBJ2-7; tentatively, D is TRBD1 (6 bases). The CDR3 spans 15 residues. Germline values: CDR1 MNHNY, CDR2 SVGAGI (reference sequence). V shed 0 bases and J shed 3 bases, with 12 bases lying between them. DNA for the CDR3: TGTGCCAGCAGTTACTCGAGCCAGGACAGCTACGAGCAGTACTTC. Its protein product is CASSYSSQDSYEQYF.

This rearrangement joins TRBV20-1 to TRBJ2-3, with 12 bases lining up with TRBD2. There are 19 residues in the CDR3. The germline V gene has CDR1 DFQATT and CDR2 SNEGSKA (reference sequence). J gave up 5 bases and V 1 base, and 16 bases lay outside the gene matches. In nucleotides, the CDR3 is TGCAGTGCTAGAGCTTCGGGTACTAGCGGGAGGACGACGAAAGATACGCAGTATTTT. Protein: CSARASGTSGRTTKDTQYF.

The chain recombines TRBV12-3 or TRBV12-4 with TRBJ2-2; D may be TRBD1 or TRBD2 (5 bases each). Trimming removed 5 bases at V and 10 bases at J, with 20 bases between. The CDR3 extends over 15 amino acids. The DNA of the CDR3 is TGTGCCAGCAGTCTTGGGGACGCACCTCCCCAGGAGCTGTTTTTT. It is translated as CASSLGDAPPQELFF.

This chain uses TRBV19 with TRBJ2-1; D perhaps matches TRBD2 (5 bases). Trimming pared 3 bases from V and 0 bases from J, leaving 12 bases between. The germline gives CDR1 LNHDA, CDR2 SQIVND (reference sequence). The CDR3 extends over 16 amino acids. Here the CDR3 DNA reads TGTGCCAGTAGTATCGCTAGCCGAAGCTCCTACAATGAGCAGTTCTTC. It codes for CASSIASRSSYNEQFF.

The chain joins TRBV20-1 to TRBJ1-5, with D possibly being TRBD1 (5 bases). The germline V gene encodes CDR1 DFQATT and CDR2 SNEGSKA (reference sequence). The CDR3 extends over 12 amino acids. The V gene lost 8 bases and the J gene lost 3 bases, with 11 bases spanning the gap. The CDR3 region has the DNA TGCAGTTTGGAGGGGCCCAATCAGCCCCAGCATTTT. Its protein product is CSLEGPNQPQHF.

This chain uses TRBV20-1 with TRBJ2-7; 7 nucleotides line up with TRBD1. Trimming at V came to 6 bases and at J to 0 bases, leaving 8 bases not matched to a gene. The length of the CDR3 is 14 residues. Germline values: CDR1 DFQATT, CDR2 SNEGSKA (reference sequence). CDR3 region: CSALGPGGSYEQYF. CDR3 DNA sequence: TGCAGTGCACTGGGACCAGGGGGCTCCTACGAGCAGTACTTC.

This chain uses TRBV6-5 with TRBJ2-7; the D is unclear. V was clipped by 4 bases and J by 5 bases, with 21 bases between them. Germline lookup yields CDR1 MNHEY and CDR2 SVGAGI. The CDR3 loop spans 16 amino acids. The CDR3 nucleotides are TGTGCCAGCAGTTCTCCAAGACACGTAGGCCTGAACGAGCAGTACTTC. This codes for CASSSPRHVGLNEQYF.

This clonotype was detected once. The gene calls are TRBV2 and TRBJ2-7, with D uncertain. The germline CDR1 and CDR2 sequences are SNHLY and FYNNEI. V was trimmed by 6 bases and J by 3 bases, leaving 12 bases between them. This CDR3 region has 13 residues. CDR3 nucleotides: TGTGCCAGCAGGGCCAGTAGGCTCTACGAGCAGTACTTC. It encodes CASRASRLYEQYF.

The rearrangement uses TRBV7-6 and TRBJ1-5; D remains unclear. The V end was cut by 5 bases, the J end by 7 bases, with 18 bases between. In germline, CDR1 is SGHVS, CDR2 FNYEAQ. The length of the CDR3 is 15 residues. In DNA, the CDR3 is TGTGCCAGCAGCCCCGGTCGCGGTGCCGGGCAGCCCCAGCATTTT. Protein: CASSPGRGAGQPQHF. The entire variable domain, with the rest obtained from reference TRBV7-6 and TRBJ1-5, is as follows: GAGVSQSPRYKVTKRGQDVALRCDPISGHVSLYWYRQALGQGPEFLTYFNYEAQQDKSGLPNDRFSAERPEGSISTLTIQRTEQRDSAMYRCASSPGRGAGQPQHFGDGTRLSIL.

This chain connects TRBV7-9 to TRBJ2-5; 11 nucleotides align to TRBD1. Trimming took 5 bases from V and 4 from J; bases not matched to a gene: 3. From germline, CDR1 is SEHNR and CDR2 FQNEAQ (reference sequence). The CDR3 runs 14 residues. The CDR3 nucleotides are TGTGCCAGCAGCCGGACAGGGGGCAGAGAGACCCAGTACTTC. Translation gives CASSRTGGRETQYF.

V is TRBV7-9 and J is TRBJ1-2; the D is unclear. Germline V gene lookup returns CDR1 SEHNR and CDR2 FQNEAQ (reference sequence). This CDR3 is built from 14 residues. Between the trimmed V and J ends, which lost 5 bases and 0 bases, there was a span of 10 bases. The CDR3 spells CASSQTTPNYGYTF. CDR3 bases: TGTGCCAGCAGCCAGACAACCCCTAACTATGGCTACACCTTC.

This sequence joins TRBV7-9 and TRBJ2-3; D not certain. V was shortened by 5 bases and J by 4 bases, with 16 bases between the two germline ends. From germline, CDR1 is SEHNR and CDR2 FQNEAQ (reference sequence). This CDR3 has 15 residues. CDR3 DNA: TGTGCCAGCAGCCCCCCTTCGGGTCTTCCAGATACGCAGTATTTT. Translating gives CASSPPSGLPDTQYF.

The CDR3 DNA follows: TGTGCCAGCAGCTACGGGACATTTAGCGGTCAGCCCCAGCATTTT. As protein: CASSYGTFSGQPQHF. The chain employs TRBV5-6 and TRBJ1-5; weak D call: TRBD1 (6 bases). Trimming shortened V by 3 bases and J by 6 bases, and 16 bases separated the two germline ends. The CDR3 contains 15 residues. The V gene's germline CDR1 is SGHDT and CDR2 YYEEEE.

The chain carries TRBV2 and TRBJ1-4, with D possibly being TRBD1 (5 bases). The CDR3 has 15 amino acids. CDR1 and CDR2 from the germline V gene are SNHLY and FYNNEI. Deletions cut 6 bases from V and 3 bases from J, with 14 bases between. The CDR3 DNA follows: TGTGCCAGCAGCGAACCTCCAGGGTCTAATGAAAAACTGTTTTTT. Translated: CASSEPPGSNEKLFF.

The genes are TRBV5-1 and TRBJ2-5; D is perhaps TRBD1 or TRBD2 (7 bases each). The CDR3 is 15 residues long. The germline CDR1 and CDR2 sequences are SGHRS and YFSETQ. Trimming pared 0 bases from V and 5 bases from J, leaving 14 bases between. CDR3 bases: TGCGCCAGCAGCTTGGCGACAGGGAGGGCGGAGACCCAGTACTTC. It translates to CASSLATGRAETQYF. The full variable domain, completed using reference TRBV5-1 and TRBJ2-5, is KAGVTQTPRYLIKTRGQQVTLSCSPISGHRSVSWYQQTPGQGLQFLFEYFSETQRNKGNFPGRFSGRQFSNSRSEMNVSTLELGDSALYLCASSLATGRAETQYFGPGTRLLVL.

The V call is TRBV11-2, the J call TRBJ2-5; D remains ambiguous. The CDR3 runs 16 residues. Trimming removed 0 bases from V and 1 base from J, with 12 bases in between. Germline CDR1 SGHAT, CDR2 FQNNGV. In DNA, the CDR3 is TGTGCCAGCAGCTTAGAGGTGTGGGGATTCCAAGAGACCCAGTACTTC. This codes for CASSLEVWGFQETQYF. Complete variable domain (other parts from reference TRBV11-2 and TRBJ2-5): EAGVAQSPRYKIIEKRQSVAFWCNPISGHATLYWYQQILGQGPKLLIQFQNNGVVDDSQLPKDRFSAERLKGVDSTLKIQPAKLEDSAVYLCASSLEVWGFQETQYFGPGTRLLVL.

The chain is built from TRBV4-1 and TRBJ2-1, with no clear D. This CDR3 spans 14 amino acids. Trimming took off 1 base at V and 6 bases at J, with 10 bases between the two ends. Per the germline V gene, CDR1 is MGHRA and CDR2 is YSYEKL. The CDR3 loop reads CASSQVRASNEQFF. The DNA for the CDR3 is TGCGCCAGCAGCCAAGTTAGGGCAAGCAATGAGCAGTTCTTC.